This entry lists 9 T cell receptor beta chains sequenced from one sample in a study of blood T cell repertoires in COVID-19. TCRdb's table, derived via immunoSEQ multiplex PCR, lists solely in-frame clones and lacks some. Here the sample spans 300,000 or so clones, about 91% being singletons. The material sequenced was peripheral blood. The receptors shown here come from a woman aged 25-40 years who had recovered from COVID-19.

The chain links TRBV29-1 to TRBJ2-5; D call uncertain. The germline CDR1 and CDR2 sequences are SQVTM and ANQGSEA. Trimming removed 6 bases from V and 2 bases from J, with 10 bases in between. This CDR3 comprises 12 residues. The CDR3 bases are TGCAGCGTCCACAAACCTCAAGAGACCCAGTACTTC. It encodes CSVHKPQETQYF.

The chain links TRBV5-4 to TRBJ2-1; TRBD1 matches at 8 bases. J was trimmed by 3 bases and V by 5 bases; bases with no gene match: 4. Germline lookup yields CDR1 SGHNT and CDR2 YYREEE (reference sequence). The CDR3 has 14 amino acids. As DNA, the CDR3 is TGTGCCAGCAGTACAACAGGGGGCTACAATGAGCAGTTCTTC. Encoded protein: CASSTTGGYNEQFF.

The V and J genes are TRBV5-5 and TRBJ2-2; 7 bases are shared with TRBD1. CDR1 SGHKS and CDR2 YYEKEE come from the germline V gene (reference sequence). The trim removed 6 bases at V and 1 base at J, leaving 12 bases unmatched. The CDR3 runs to 17 residues. This CDR3 reads CASTPPGQMGNTGELFF. The CDR3 coding sequence is TGTGCCAGCACCCCTCCGGGACAGATGGGGAACACCGGGGAGCTGTTTTTT. The full variable domain, completed using reference TRBV5-5 and TRBJ2-2, is DAGVTQSPTHLIKTRGQQVTLRCSPISGHKSVSWYQQVLGQGPQFIFQYYEKEERGRGNFPDRFSARQFPNYSSELNVNALLLGDSALYLCASTPPGQMGNTGELFFGEGSRLTVL.

The chain combines TRBV4-2 with TRBJ1-2; no firm D call. The V gene lost 1 base and the J gene lost 12 bases, with 18 bases spanning the gap. CDR3 length equals 14 residues. The germline V gene encodes CDR1 LGHNA and CDR2 YNFKEQ. The CDR3 reads CASSQALSSSSHTF. The CDR3 nucleotides read TGTGCCAGCAGCCAAGCTCTGAGTTCATCGTCCCACACCTTC.

The chain joins TRBV5-4 to TRBJ1-2; D gene uncertain. Germline-derived CDR1 and CDR2 are SGHNT and YYREEE (reference sequence). The CDR3 has 17 residues. V gave up 5 bases and J gave up 0 bases, with 20 bases separating them. CDR3 sequence reads: CASSTDTTTKANYGYTF. Written as DNA, the CDR3 is TGTGCCAGCAGTACAGACACCACGACCAAGGCTAACTATGGCTACACCTTC.

V is TRBV2 and J is TRBJ1-6; possible D gene TRBD1, 5 bases. CDR1 is SNHLY, CDR2 FYNNEI, per germline. Trimming took off 10 bases at V and 5 bases at J, with 15 bases between the two ends. The CDR3 is made up of 14 amino acids. The DNA for the CDR3 is TGTGCCATACTACCGGGACTGAATAATTCACCCCTCCACTTT. This encodes CAILPGLNNSPLHF.

J is TRBJ1-2 and V is TRBV30; 8 bases map to TRBD1. CDR3 size: 12 residues. Germline CDR1 reads GTSNPN; CDR2 reads SVGIG (reference sequence). V shed 8 bases and J 8 bases; nucleotides not matched to a gene: 10. The CDR3 sequence is CAGDRGRYGYTF. DNA of the CDR3: TGTGCCGGCGACAGGGGAAGGTACGGCTACACCTTC.

This clone was seen only once. Other DNA sequences in the same sample also yield this CDR3. The chain joins TRBV29-1 to TRBJ1-4; possible D gene TRBD1, 6 bases. CDR3 length: 11 amino acids. Germline V lookup: CDR1 SQVTM, CDR2 ANQGSEA. V was trimmed by 3 bases and J by 7 bases, leaving 6 bases between them. The CDR3 DNA reads TGCAGCGTTGACAGGGGTGAAAAACTGTTTTTT. It specifies CSVDRGEKLFF.

The CDR3 DNA reads TGTGCCAGCAGTCGTGAGGGAGTAGGTCAGCCCCAGCATTTT. Translation gives CASSREGVGQPQHF. The chain links TRBV6-5 to TRBJ1-5; no clear D. This CDR3 comprises 14 residues. The germline CDR1 and CDR2 sequences are MNHEY and SVGAGI. Trimming cost V 5 bases and J 6 bases, with 14 bases left between them.